This TCR beta chain comes out of a study of circulating tumor DNA in untreated peripheral T-cell lymphoma. Of note for this clone: Its target is unknown.

The protocol was immunoSEQ multiplex PCR, while the TCRdb copy is restricted to in-frame clones and leaves out a portion. The data contain 2,400 or so clones, roughly four fifths of them singletons. V lost 0 bases, J lost 5 bases, and 5 bases stayed unmatched. This CDR3 region has 15 residues. Per the germline V gene, CDR1 is ENHRY and CDR2 is SYGVKD. Findings and limits, study-wide: Baseline tissues yielded roughly 88% and baseline serum roughly 70% tumor-specific clonotype detection.

Before treatment, baseline tumor tissue was collected for sequencing. The chain uses TRBV10-3 and TRBJ1-2; 8 bases are shared with TRBD1. This clonotype originated in a human donor with peripheral T-cell lymphoma. The sequencing input was tumor tissue. DNA for the CDR3: TGTGCCATCAGTGAGTCGTCAGGGGGCAGGTATGGCTACACCTTC. Amino acid sequence: CAISESSGGRYGYTF.